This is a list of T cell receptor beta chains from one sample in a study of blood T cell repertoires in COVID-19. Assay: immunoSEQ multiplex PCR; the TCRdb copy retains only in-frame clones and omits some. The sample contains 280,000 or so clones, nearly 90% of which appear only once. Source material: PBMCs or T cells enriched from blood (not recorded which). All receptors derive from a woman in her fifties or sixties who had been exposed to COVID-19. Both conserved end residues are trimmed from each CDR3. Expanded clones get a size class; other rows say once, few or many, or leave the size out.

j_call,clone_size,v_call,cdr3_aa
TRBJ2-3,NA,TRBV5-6,ASSAQTGSTDTQY
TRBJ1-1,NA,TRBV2,ASSSRQGMNTEAF
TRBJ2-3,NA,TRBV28,ASSPSGGSTDTQY
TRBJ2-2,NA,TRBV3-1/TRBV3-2,ASSQDPILAGGRNTGELF
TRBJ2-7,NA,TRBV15,ATSSNQGGSYEQY
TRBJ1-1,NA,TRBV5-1,ASSRDRYTEAF
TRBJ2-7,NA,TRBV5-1,ASSFEGVPYEQY
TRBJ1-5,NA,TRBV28,ASSLFGTGRSNQPQH
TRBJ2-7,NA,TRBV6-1,ASSETDRGLYEQY
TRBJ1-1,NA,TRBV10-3,AANNWQGAMNTEAF
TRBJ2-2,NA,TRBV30,AWSRTTFTGELF
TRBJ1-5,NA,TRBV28,ASSPIPDRGRSQPQH
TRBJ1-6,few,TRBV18,ASSPRGEDSPLH
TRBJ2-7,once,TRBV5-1,ASSPSILLAGAPEEQY
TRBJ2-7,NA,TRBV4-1,ASSQRTGDAYEQY
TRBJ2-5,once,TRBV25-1,ASSGRTSGGQETQY
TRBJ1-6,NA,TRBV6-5,ASMTAARINSPLH
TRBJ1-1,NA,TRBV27,ASSFGRTTEAF
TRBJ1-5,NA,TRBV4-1,ASSQIGQGNQPQH
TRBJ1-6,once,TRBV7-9,ASSNQNSPLH
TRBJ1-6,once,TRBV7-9,ASSLNRDINSPLH
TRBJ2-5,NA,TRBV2,ASLEGPRQETQY
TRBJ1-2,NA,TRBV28,ASTTLPRGIYGYT
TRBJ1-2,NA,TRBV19,ASSKMGQTSTLYGYT
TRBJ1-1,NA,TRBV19,ASTDIRTGQTEAF
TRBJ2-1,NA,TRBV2,ASSPTSGGAGEQF
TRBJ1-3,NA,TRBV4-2,ASSQDRGGNTIY
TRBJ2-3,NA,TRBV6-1,ASSDGTGPLGDTQY
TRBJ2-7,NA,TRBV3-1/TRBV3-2,ASSQGPELYEQY
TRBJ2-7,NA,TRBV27,ASSLGTGGSYEQY
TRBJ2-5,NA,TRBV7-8,ASSYRGGQETQY
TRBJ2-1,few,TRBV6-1,ASSEKRSSSYNEQF
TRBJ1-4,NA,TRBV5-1,ASSPVPGGEKLF
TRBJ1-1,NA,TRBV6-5,ASRMGSYTEAF
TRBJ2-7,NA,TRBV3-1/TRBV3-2,ASSLPRGGGSSYEQY
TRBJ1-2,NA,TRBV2,ANGTYNYGYT
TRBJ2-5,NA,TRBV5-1,ASSSEITGVETQY
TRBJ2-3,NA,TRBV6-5,ASSYSSGFTDTQY
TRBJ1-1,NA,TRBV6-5,ASRGTGGVPEAF
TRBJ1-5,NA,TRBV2,ASSENGQGANQPQH
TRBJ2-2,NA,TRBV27,ASSPEYRGWGSSITGELF
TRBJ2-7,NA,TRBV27,ASGAGVAYEQY
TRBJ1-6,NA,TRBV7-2,ASRQGQGISPLH
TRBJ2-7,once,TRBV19,ASSIDLSRGNAEQY
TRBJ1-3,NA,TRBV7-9,ASSSRPDTIY
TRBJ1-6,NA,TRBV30,AWSVLDRDNSPLH